Listed here are 12 T cell receptor beta chains from one sample, sequenced in a study of T cells in Graves' hyperthyroidism and ophthalmopathy. Amplified TCR beta CDR3 regions came from RNA transcripts. TCR CDR3 underwent first-round RT-PCR with the HTBI primer set. TCRdb reanalysed the multiplex PCR reads using MiXCR and keeps one entry per CDR3 protein. Among 490,000 or so distinct CDR3 sequences listed, about 20% were seen once. The sequencing input was blood. The receptors come from a man aged 35-49 years with Graves' ophthalmopathy.

This clonotype showed up many times. The chain joins TRBV7-2 to TRBJ2-5; D is perhaps TRBD2 (5 bases). Germline CDR1 and CDR2: SGHTA and FQGNSA. V shed 4 bases and J shed 3 bases, with 6 bases lying between them. The length of the CDR3 is 12 residues. The CDR3, as DNA: TGTGCCAGCAGCTCCGGGGAAGAGACCCAGTACTTC. Amino acids: CASSSGEETQYF.

The rearrangement joins TRBV4-3 to TRBJ1-3, with D unresolved. The germline V gene has CDR1 LGHNA and CDR2 YSLEER. The CDR3 contains 16 residues. Trimming pared 3 bases from V and 0 bases from J, leaving 12 bases between. The CDR3 sequence is CASSHGRLGSGNTIYF. In DNA, the CDR3 is TGCGCCAGCAGCCATGGCAGGTTGGGCTCTGGAAACACCATATATTTT.

There are many counts of this clonotype. This chain connects TRBV3-1 to TRBJ1-5; D possibly corresponds to TRBD1 (5 bases). The length of the CDR3 is 16 residues. Germline CDR1 reads LGHDT; CDR2 reads YNNKEL (reference sequence). V dropped 4 bases and J dropped 3 bases, with 16 bases sitting between them. The CDR3 bases are TGTGCCAGCAGCCCTACATCGACAGTGCCCAATCAGCCCCAGCATTTT. Its translation is CASSPTSTVPNQPQHF.

J is TRBJ2-5 and V is TRBV12-5, with 11 positions matching TRBD1. This CDR3 comprises 15 residues. V shed 5 bases, J shed 3 bases, and the junction held 5 bases outside the gene matches. Germline CDR1 LGHNT, CDR2 FRNRAP. CDR3: CASGMDRGRKETQYF. Written as DNA, the CDR3 is TGTGCTAGTGGTATGGACAGGGGGCGAAAAGAGACCCAGTACTTC.

As to this clonotype: This sequence may be a read error, since a much larger clone differs from it by one base. The rearrangement links TRBV5-1 to TRBJ1-1; D is ambiguous. Germline V gene lookup returns CDR1 SGHRS and CDR2 YFSETQ. The CDR3 extends over 12 amino acids. The CDR3 DNA is TGCGCCAGCAGCTTGGACAGCACTGAAGCTTCCTTT. Encoded protein: CASSLDSTEASF.

This clonotype was seen only once. This sequence may be a read error, since a much larger clone differs from it by one base. The chain uses TRBV28 and TRBJ2-7; TRBD1 matches at 7 bases. The CDR3 totals 15 residues. J was trimmed by 1 base and V by 6 bases; bases with no gene match: 9. CDR1 and CDR2 from the germline V gene are MDHEN and SYDVKM. The CDR3 spells CASSPGTERSYEQYF. For the CDR3, the DNA is TGTGCCAGCAGCCCCGGGACAGAGAGATCCTACGAGCAGTACTTC.

This clonotype has just a few counts. The V call is TRBV20-1, the J call TRBJ1-3, with 8 bases aligning to TRBD1. The junction had 16 bases not matched to a gene; V was cut back by 3 bases and J by 0 bases. The CDR3 spans 19 residues. The germline V gene encodes CDR1 DFQATT and CDR2 SNEGSKA (reference sequence). CDR3 amino acids: CSASPGQGPSKSSGNTIYF. DNA for the CDR3: TGCAGTGCTAGTCCCGGACAGGGACCCAGCAAAAGCTCTGGAAACACCATATATTTT.

The chain joins TRBV20-1 to TRBJ2-1; no clear D gene. The germline V gene has CDR1 DFQATT and CDR2 SNEGSKA (reference sequence). Trimming took off 0 bases at V and 0 bases at J, with 6 bases between the two ends. This CDR3 has 14 amino acids. CDR3 region: CSARDSSSYNEQFF. The CDR3 DNA sequence: TGCAGTGCTAGAGACTCCAGCTCCTACAATGAGCAGTTCTTC.

This clonotype turned up a few times. The V gene is TRBV25-1, the J gene TRBJ2-2; 10 nucleotides line up with TRBD1. Germline V gene data show CDR1 as MGHDK and CDR2 as SYGVNS. The CDR3 totals 14 residues. Trimming at V came to 6 bases and at J to 7 bases, leaving 5 bases not matched to a gene. CDR3 in DNA: TGTGCCAGCAGGCGGACAGGGGGGAACGGGGAGCTGTTTTTT. Translated, it gives CASRRTGGNGELFF.

There are many counts of this clonotype. The chain employs TRBV11-1 and TRBJ2-3, with 9 bases lining up with TRBD1. The germline V gene has CDR1 SGHAT and CDR2 FQDESV (reference sequence). The V gene end was trimmed by 5 bases and the J gene end by 0 bases; junction bases not matched to a gene: 3. The CDR3 length is 15 residues. Written as DNA, the CDR3 is TGTGCCAGCAGCACCGGGACAGGGAGCACAGATACGCAGTATTTT. Amino acid sequence: CASSTGTGSTDTQYF.

At least ten counts were recorded for this clonotype. The CDR3 region has the DNA TGTGCCAGCAGTGAAGCTCTCGGTAGCGGGAGCTCGTACGAGCAGTACTTC. Amino acids: CASSEALGSGSSYEQYF. The rearrangement uses TRBV2 and TRBJ2-7; 9 bases match TRBD2. V shed 0 bases and J 4 bases; nucleotides not matched to a gene: 10. CDR1 and CDR2 from the germline V gene are SNHLY and FYNNEI. The CDR3 spans 17 residues.

The V call is TRBV6-1, the J call TRBJ2-6; D is undetermined. The CDR3 extends over 14 amino acids. CDR1 is MNHNS and CDR2 is SASEGT in the germline V gene. V was pared by 6 bases and J by 6 bases, with 12 bases between. The CDR3 sequence: CASRSVPEANVLTF. The CDR3 DNA reads TGTGCCAGCAGATCCGTCCCTGAGGCCAACGTCCTGACTTTC.